This T cell receptor beta chain was observed in a study of blood T cell repertoires in COVID-19. Looking at the study overall: T cells, B-cell-depleted T cells, or PBMCs supplied cDNA or gDNA.

Participants' own reports of clinical history determined their cohort assignment. Cohort 3 recovered donors had two negative PCRs, clearance, or symptom resolution. V shed 5 bases, J shed 15 bases, and the junction held 7 bases outside the gene matches. This CDR3 spans 11 amino acids. Germline lookup yields CDR1 WSHSY and CDR2 SAAADI. Clones were sequenced by immunoSEQ multiplex PCR, and TCRdb holds only the in-frame ones, with some missing. The repertoire holds around 300,000 clones, roughly 90% seen once, with under 3.5% in the top ten. This chain joins TRBV10-2 and TRBJ2-1; TRBD1 agrees at 7 bases. The sequenced sample was PBMCs or T cells enriched from blood (not recorded which). This clonotype was sampled from a woman aged 45 to 65 who had recovered from COVID-19. The CDR3 DNA is TGCGCCAGCAGTTGGGACAGCAAAACGTTCTTC. Its protein product is CASSWDSKTFF.